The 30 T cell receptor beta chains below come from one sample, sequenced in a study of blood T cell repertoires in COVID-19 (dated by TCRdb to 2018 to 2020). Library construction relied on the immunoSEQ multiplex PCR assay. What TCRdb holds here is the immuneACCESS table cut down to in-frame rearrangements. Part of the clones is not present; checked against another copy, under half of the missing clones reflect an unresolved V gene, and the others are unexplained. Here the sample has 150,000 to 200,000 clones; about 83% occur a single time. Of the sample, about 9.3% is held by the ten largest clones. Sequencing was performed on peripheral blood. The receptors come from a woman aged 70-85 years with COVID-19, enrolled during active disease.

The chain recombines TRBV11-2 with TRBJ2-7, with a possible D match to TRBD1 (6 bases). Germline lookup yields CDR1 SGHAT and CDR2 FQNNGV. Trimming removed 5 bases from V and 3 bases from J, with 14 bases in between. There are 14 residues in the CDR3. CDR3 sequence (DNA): TGTGCCAGCAGCCCCAGGACAGAAAGCTACGAGCAGTACTTC. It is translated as CASSPRTESYEQYF.

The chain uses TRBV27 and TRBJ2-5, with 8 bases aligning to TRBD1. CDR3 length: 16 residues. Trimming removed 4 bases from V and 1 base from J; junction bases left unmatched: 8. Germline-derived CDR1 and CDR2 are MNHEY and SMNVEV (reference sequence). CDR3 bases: TGTGCCAGCAGTTCTCGGACAGGGATATTCCAAGAGACCCAGTACTTC. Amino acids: CASSSRTGIFQETQYF.

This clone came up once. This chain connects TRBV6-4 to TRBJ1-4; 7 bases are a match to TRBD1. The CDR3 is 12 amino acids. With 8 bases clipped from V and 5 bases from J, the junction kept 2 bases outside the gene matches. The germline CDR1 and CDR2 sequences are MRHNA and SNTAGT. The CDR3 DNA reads TGTGCCAGCCGCAGGGGGAATGAAAAACTGTTTTTT. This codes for CASRRGNEKLFF.

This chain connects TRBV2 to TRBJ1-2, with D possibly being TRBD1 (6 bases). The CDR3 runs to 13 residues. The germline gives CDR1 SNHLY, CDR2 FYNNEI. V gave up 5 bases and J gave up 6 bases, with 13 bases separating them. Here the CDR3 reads CASSRQGRDGYTF. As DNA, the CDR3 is TGTGCCAGCAGTAGGCAGGGGAGGGATGGCTACACCTTC.

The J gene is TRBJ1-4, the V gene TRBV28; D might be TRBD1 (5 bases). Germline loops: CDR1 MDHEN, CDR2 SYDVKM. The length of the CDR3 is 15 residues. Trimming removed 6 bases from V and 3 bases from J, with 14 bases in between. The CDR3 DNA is TGTGCCAGCAGCCCTCAGGGAACTGCTAATGAAAAACTGTTTTTT. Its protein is CASSPQGTANEKLFF.

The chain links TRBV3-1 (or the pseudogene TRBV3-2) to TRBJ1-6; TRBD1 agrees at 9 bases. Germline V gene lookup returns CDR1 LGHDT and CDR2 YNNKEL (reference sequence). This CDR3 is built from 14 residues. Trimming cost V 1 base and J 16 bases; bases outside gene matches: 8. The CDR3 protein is CASSQGITGGWLHF. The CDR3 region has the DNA TGTGCCAGCAGCCAAGGAATTACAGGGGGCTGGCTCCACTTT.

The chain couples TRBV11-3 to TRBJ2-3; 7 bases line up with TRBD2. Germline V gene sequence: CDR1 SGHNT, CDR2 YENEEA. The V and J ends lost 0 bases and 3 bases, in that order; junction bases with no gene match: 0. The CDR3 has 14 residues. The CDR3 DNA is TGTGCCAGCAGCTTAGACGGGGGGACAGATACGCAGTATTTT. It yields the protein CASSLDGGTDTQYF. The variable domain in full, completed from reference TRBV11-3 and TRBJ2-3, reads EAGVVQSPRYKIIEKKQPVAFWCNPISGHNTLYWYLQNLGQGPELLIRYENEEAVDDSQLPKDRFSAERLKGVDSTLKIQPAELGDSAVYLCASSLDGGTDTQYFGPGTRLTVL.

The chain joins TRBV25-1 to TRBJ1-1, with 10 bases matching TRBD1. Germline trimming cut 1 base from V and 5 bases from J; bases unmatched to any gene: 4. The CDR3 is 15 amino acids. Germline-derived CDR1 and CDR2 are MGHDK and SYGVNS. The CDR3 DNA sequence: TGTGCCAGCAGTGAATTGGGACAGGGGAAAACTGAAGCTTTCTTT. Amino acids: CASSELGQGKTEAFF.

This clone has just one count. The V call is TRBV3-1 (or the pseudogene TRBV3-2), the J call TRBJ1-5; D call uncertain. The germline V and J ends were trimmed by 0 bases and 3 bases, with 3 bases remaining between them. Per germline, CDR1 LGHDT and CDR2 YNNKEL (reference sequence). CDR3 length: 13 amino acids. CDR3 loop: CASSQDINQPQHF. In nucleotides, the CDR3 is TGTGCCAGCAGCCAAGATATCAATCAGCCCCAGCATTTT.

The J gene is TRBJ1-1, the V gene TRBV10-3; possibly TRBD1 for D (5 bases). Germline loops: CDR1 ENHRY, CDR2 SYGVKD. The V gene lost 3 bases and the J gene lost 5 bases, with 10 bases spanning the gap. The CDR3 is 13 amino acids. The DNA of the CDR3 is TGTGCCATCAGTGAAGGGGTGCAGACTGAAGCTTTCTTT. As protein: CAISEGVQTEAFF.

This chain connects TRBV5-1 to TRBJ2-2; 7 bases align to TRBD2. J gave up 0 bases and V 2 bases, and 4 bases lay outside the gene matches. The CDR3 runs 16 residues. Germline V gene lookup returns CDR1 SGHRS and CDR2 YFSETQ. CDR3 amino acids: CASSLSGAANTGELFF. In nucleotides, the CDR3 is TGCGCCAGCAGCTTAAGCGGGGCCGCGAACACCGGGGAGCTGTTTTTT.

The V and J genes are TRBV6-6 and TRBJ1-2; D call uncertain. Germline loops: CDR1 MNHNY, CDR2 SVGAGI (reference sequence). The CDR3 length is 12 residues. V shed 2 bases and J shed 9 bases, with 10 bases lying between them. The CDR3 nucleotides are TGTGCCAGCAGTTACGGGCAGTCTCGCTACACCTTC. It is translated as CASSYGQSRYTF.

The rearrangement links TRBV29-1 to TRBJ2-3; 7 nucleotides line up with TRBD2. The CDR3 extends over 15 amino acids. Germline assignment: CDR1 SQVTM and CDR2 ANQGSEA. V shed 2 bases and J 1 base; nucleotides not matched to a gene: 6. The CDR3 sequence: CSVEKAGRGTDTQYF. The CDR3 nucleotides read TGCAGCGTTGAAAAGGCAGGGAGGGGCACAGATACGCAGTATTTT.

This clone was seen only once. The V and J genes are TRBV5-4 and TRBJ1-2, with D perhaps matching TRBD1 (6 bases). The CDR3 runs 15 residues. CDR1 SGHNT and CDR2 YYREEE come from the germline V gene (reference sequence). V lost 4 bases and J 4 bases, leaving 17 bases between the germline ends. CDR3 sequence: CASSRTNRDGYGYTF. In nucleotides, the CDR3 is TGTGCCAGCAGCCGGACCAACAGGGATGGCTATGGCTACACCTTC.

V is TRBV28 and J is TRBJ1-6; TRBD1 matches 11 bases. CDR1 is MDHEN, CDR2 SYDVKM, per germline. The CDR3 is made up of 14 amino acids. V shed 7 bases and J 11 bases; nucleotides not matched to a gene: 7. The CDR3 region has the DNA TGTGCCAGCAAAGCCGGGACAGGGGGTGCACCCCTCCACTTT. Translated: CASKAGTGGAPLHF. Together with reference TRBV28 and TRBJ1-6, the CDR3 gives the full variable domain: DVKVTQSSRYLVKRTGEKVFLECVQDMDHENMFWYRQDPGLGLRLIYFSYDVKMKEKGDIPEGYSVSREKKERFSLILESASTNQTSMYLCASKAGTGGAPLHFGNGTRLTVT.

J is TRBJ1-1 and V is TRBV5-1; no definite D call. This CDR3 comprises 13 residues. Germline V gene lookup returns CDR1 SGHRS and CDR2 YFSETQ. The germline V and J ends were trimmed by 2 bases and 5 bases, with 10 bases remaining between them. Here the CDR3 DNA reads TGCGCCAGCAGCTTTCACAGTGGGACTGAAGCTTTCTTT. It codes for CASSFHSGTEAFF.

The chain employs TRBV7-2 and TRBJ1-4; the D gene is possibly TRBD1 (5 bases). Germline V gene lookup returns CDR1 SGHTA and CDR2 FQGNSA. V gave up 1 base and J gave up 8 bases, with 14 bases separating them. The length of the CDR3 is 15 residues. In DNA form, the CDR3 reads TGTGCCAGCAGCTTAGGGGGGGTAGCAGGGGAAAAACTGTTTTTT. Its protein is CASSLGGVAGEKLFF.

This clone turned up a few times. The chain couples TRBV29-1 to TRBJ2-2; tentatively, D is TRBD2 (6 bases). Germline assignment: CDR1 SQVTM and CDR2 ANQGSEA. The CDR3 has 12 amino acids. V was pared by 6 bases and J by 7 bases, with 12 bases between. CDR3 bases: TGCAGCGTCCTGGAGGGGCGCGGGGAGCTGTTTTTT. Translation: CSVLEGRGELFF.

The CDR3 sequence is CASSIGPQGPQHF. CDR3 DNA sequence: TGTGCCAGTAGTATAGGACCCCAGGGGCCCCAGCATTTT. The chain couples TRBV19 to TRBJ1-5, with D tentatively TRBD1 (5 bases). The V gene's germline CDR1 is LNHDA and CDR2 SQIVND (reference sequence). The CDR3 is 13 amino acids. The V and J ends lost 1 base and 9 bases respectively, with 10 bases between them.

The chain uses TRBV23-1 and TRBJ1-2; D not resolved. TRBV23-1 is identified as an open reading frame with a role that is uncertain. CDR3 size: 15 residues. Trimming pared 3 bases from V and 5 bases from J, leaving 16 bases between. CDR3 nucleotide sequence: TGCGCCAGCAGTCACCCCCCCGACGGGAGATATGGCTACACCTTC. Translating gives CASSHPPDGRYGYTF.

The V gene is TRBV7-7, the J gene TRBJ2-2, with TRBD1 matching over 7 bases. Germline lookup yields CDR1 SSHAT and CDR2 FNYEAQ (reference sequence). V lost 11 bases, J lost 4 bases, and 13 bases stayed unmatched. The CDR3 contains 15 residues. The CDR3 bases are TGTGCCTCGTCTGAGAACAGGGGCTTCACCGGGGAGCTGTTTTTT. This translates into CASSENRGFTGELFF. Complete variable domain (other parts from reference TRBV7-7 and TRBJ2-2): GAGVSQSPRYKVTKRGQDVTLRCDPISSHATLYWYQQALGQGPEFLTYFNYEAQPDKSGLPSDRFSAERPEGSISTLTIQRTEQRDSAMYRCASSENRGFTGELFFGEGSRLTVL.

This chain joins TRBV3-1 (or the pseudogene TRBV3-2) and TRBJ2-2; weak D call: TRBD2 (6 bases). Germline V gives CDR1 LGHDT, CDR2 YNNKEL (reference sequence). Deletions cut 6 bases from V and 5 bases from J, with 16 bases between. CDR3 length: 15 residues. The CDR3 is CASRPEGPGTGELFF. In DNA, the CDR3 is TGTGCCAGCAGGCCGGAGGGCCCCGGGACCGGGGAGCTGTTTTTT.

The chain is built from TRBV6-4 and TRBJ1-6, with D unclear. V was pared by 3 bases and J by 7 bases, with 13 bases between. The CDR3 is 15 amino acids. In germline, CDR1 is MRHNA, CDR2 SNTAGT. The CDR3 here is CASSEEVRVNSPLHF. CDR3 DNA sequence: TGTGCCAGCAGTGAGGAGGTTCGGGTGAATTCACCCCTCCACTTT.

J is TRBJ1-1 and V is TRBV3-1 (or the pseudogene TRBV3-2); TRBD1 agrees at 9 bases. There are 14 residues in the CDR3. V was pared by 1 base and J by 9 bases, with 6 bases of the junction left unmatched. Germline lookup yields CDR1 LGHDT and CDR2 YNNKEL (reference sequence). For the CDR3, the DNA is TGTGCCAGCAGCCAAGTTAGGGGACAGGGTAAAGCTTTCTTT. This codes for CASSQVRGQGKAFF.

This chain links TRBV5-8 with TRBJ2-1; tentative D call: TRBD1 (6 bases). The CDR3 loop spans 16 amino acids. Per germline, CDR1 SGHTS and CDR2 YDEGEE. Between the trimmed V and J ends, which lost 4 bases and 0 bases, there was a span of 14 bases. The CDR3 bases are TGTGCCAGCAGCGCCGGGGACACAAGCTCCTACAATGAGCAGTTCTTC. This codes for CASSAGDTSSYNEQFF.

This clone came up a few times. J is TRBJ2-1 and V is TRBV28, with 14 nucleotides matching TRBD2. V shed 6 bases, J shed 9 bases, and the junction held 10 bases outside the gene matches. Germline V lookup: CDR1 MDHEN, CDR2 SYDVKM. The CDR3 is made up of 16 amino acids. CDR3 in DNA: TGTGCCAGCAGCCCTGGGACTAGCGGGGGACGGGGTGAGCAGTTCTTC. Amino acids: CASSPGTSGGRGEQFF.

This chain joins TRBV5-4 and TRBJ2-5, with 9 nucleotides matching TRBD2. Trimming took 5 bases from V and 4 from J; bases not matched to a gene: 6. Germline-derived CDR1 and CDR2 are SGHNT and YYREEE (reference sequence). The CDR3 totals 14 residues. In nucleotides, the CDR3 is TGTGCCAGCAGTTTAGCGGGGGTTGGAGAGACCCAGTACTTC. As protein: CASSLAGVGETQYF. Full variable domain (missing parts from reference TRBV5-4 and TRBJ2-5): ETGVTQSPTHLIKTRGQQVTLRCSSQSGHNTVSWYQQALGQGPQFIFQYYREEENGRGNFPPRFSGLQFPNYSSELNVNALELDDSALYLCASSLAGVGETQYFGPGTRLLVL.

CDR3 sequence (DNA): TGTGCCAGCACCGGGACAGGGAATGGAAACACCATATATTTT. Encoded protein: CASTGTGNGNTIYF. The rearrangement uses TRBV6-5 and TRBJ1-3, with 9 bases fitting TRBD1. The ends lost 7 bases at V and 3 bases at J; junction bases unmatched: 4. Germline CDR1 and CDR2: MNHEY and SVGAGI. The CDR3 length is 14 residues.

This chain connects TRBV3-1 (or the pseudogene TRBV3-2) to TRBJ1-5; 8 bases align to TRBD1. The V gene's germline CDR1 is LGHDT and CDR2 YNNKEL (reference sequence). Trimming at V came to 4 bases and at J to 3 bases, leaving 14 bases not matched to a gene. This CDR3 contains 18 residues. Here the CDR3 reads CASSPSSLGTGYNQPQHF. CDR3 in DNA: TGTGCCAGCAGCCCCTCCTCCCTCGGGACAGGCTACAATCAGCCCCAGCATTTT.

The CDR3 spells CASSQPTPDRTGELFF. CDR3 sequence (DNA): TGTGCCAGCAGCCAACCCACCCCGGACAGAACCGGGGAGCTGTTTTTT. This chain connects TRBV3-1 (or the pseudogene TRBV3-2) to TRBJ2-2; a possible D gene is TRBD1 (6 bases). The CDR3 has 16 residues. The V end was cut by 2 bases, the J end by 5 bases, with 15 bases between. Germline V CDR1 and CDR2: LGHDT, YNNKEL (reference sequence).